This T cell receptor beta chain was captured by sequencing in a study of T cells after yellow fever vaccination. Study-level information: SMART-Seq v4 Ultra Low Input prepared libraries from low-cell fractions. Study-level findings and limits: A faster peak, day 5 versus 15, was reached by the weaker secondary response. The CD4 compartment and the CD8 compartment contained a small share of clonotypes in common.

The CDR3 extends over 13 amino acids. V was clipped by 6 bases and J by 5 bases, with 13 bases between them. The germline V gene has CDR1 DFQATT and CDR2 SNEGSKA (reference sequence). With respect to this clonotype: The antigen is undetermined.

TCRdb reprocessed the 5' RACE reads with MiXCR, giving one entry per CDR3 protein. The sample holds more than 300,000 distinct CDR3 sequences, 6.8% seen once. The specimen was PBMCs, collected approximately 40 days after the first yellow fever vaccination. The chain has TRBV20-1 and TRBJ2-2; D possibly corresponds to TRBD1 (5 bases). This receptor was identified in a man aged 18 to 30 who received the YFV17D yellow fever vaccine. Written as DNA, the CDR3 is TGCAGTGCCTTCTCTAGGGGAACCGGGGAGCTGTTTTTT. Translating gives CSAFSRGTGELFF.